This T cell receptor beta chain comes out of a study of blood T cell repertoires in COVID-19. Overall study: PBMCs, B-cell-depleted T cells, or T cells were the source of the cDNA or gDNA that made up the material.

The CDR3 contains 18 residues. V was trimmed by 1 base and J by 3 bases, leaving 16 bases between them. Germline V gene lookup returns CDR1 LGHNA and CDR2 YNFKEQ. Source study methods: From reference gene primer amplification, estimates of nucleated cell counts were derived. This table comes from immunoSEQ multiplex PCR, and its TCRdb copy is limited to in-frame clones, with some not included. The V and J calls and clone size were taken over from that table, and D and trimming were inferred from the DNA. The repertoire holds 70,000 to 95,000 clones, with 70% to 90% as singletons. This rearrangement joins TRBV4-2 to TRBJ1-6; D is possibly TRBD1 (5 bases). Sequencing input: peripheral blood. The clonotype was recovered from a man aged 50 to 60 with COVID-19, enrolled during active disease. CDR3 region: CASSQAAQGRFYNSPLHF. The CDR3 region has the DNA TGTGCCAGCAGCCAAGCGGCTCAGGGCAGATTCTATAATTCACCCCTCCACTTT.